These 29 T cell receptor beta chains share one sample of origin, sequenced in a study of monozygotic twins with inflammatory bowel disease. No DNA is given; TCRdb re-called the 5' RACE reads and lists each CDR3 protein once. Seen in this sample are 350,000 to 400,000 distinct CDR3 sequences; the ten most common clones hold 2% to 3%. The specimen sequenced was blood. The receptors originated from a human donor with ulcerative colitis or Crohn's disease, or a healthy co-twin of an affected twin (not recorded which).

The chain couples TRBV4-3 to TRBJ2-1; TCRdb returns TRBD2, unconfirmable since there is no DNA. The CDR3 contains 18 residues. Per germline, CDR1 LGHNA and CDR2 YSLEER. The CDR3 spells CASSQELAGGSSYNEQFF.

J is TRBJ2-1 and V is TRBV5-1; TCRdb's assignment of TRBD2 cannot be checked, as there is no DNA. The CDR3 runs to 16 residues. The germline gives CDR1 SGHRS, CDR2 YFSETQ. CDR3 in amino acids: CASSLRASGVYNEQFF.

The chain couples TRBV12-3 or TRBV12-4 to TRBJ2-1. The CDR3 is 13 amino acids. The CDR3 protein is CASTQDTYNEQFF.

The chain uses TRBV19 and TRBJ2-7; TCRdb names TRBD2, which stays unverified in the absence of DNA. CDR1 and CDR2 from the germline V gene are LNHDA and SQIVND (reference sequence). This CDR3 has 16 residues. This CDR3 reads CASSSLLAGGSYEQYF.

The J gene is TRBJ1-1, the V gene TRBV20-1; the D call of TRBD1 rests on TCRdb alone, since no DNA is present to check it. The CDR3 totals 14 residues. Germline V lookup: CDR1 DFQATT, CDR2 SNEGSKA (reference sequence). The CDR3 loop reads CSAPPGTGGAEAFF.

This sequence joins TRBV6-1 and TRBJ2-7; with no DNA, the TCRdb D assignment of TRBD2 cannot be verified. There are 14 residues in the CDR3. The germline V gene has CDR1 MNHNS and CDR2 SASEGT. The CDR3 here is CASAQGLASYEQYF.

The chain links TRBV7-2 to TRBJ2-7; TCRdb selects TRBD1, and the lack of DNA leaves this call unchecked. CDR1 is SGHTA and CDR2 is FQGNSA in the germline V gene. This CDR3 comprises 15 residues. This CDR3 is CASRSKPGLGREQYF.

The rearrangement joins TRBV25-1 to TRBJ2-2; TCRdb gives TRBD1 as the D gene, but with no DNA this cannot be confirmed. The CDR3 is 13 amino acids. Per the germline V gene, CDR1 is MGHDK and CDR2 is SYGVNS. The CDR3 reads CATRDRADGELFF.

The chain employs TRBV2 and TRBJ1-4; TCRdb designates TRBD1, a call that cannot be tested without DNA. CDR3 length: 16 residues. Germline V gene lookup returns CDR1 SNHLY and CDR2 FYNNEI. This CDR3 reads CASSGGGTAANEKLFF.

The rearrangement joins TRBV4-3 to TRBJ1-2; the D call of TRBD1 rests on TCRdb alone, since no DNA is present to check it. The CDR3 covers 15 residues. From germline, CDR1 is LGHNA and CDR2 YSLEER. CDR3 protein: CASSQETGQNYGYTF.

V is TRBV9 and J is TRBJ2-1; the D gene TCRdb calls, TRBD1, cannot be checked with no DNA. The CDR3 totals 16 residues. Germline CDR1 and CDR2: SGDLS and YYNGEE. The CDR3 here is CASSGPSGGGNNEQFF.

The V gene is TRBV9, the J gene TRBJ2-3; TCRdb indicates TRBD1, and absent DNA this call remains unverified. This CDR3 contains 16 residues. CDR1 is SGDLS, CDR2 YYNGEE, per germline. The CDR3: CASSKGTVLSTDTQYF.

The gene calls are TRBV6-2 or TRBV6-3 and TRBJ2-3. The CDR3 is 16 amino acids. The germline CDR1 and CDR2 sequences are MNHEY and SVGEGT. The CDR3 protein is CASIPQKHRSGDTQYF.

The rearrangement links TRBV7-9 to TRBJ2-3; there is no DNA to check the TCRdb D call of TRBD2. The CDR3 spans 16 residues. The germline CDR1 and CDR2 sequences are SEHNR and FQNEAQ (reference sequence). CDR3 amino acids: CASSPLVKESTDTQYF.

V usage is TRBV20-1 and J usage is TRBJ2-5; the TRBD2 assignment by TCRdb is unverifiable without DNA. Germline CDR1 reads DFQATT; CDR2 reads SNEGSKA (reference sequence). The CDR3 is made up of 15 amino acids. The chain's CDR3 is CSADTSGVVQETQYF.

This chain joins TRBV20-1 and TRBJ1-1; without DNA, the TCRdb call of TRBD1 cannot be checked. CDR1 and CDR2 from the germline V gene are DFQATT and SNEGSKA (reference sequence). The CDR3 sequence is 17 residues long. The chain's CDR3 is CSALLKDRGIYDTEAFF.

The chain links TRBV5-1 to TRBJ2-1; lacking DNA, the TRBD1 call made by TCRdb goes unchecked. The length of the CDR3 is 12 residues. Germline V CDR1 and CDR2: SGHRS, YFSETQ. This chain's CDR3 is CASSFDRAEQFF.

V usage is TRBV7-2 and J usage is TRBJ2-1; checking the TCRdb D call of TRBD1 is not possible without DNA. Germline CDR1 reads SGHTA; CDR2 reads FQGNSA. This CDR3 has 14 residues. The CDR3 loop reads CASSSPVRLNEQFF.

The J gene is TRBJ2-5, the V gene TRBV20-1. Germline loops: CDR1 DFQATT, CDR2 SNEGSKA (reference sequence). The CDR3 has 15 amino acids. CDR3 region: CSASYRPLNQETQYF.

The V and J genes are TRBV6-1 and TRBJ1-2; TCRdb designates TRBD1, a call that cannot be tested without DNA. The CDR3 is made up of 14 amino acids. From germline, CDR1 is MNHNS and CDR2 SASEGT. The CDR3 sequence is CASSDTGTVYGYTF.

CDR3 protein: CASSKVPAWQQYEQYF. The V call is TRBV21-1, the J call TRBJ2-7. TRBV21-1 is noted as a pseudogene. The CDR3 extends over 16 amino acids.

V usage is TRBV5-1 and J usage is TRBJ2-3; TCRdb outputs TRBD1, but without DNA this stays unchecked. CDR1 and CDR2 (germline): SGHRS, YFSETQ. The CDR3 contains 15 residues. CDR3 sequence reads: CASSRTGYRTDTQYF.

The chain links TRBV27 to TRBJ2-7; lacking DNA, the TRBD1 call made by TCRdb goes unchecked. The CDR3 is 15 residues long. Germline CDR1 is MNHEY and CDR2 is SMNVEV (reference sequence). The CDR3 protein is CASSPQGLLGYEQYF.

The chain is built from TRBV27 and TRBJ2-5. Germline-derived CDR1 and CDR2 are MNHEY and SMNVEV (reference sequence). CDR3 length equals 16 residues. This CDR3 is CASSPYPTTGTEDQYF.

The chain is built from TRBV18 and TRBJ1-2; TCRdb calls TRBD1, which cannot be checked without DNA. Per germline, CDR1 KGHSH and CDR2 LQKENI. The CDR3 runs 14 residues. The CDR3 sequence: CASSPRTGRDGYTF.

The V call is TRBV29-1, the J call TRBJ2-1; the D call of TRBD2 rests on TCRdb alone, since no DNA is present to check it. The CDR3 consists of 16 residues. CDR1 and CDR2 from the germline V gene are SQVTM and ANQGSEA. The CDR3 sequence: CSVEDPQRGLYNEQFF.

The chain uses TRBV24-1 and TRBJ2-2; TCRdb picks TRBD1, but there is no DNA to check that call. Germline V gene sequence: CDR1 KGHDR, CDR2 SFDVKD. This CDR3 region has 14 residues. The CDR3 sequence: CATSATGRTGELFF.

The CDR3: CAWSAGLGDYEQYF. The chain links TRBV30 to TRBJ2-7; TCRdb designates TRBD1, a call that cannot be tested without DNA. The germline gives CDR1 GTSNPN, CDR2 SVGIG (reference sequence). The CDR3 consists of 14 residues.

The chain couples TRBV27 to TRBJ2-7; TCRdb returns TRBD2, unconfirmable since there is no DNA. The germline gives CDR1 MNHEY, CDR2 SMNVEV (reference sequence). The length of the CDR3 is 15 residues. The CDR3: CASSLLLAASYEQYF.